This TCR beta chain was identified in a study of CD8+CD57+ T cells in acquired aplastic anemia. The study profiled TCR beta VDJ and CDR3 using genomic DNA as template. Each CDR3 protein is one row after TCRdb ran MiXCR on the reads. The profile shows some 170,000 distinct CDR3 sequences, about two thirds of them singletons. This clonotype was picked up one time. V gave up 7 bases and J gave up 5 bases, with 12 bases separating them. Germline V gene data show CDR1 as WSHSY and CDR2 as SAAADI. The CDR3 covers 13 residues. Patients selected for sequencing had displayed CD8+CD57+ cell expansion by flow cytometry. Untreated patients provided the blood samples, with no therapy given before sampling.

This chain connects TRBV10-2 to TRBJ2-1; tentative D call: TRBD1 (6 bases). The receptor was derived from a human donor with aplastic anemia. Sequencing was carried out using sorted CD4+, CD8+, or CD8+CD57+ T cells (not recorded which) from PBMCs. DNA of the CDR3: TGCGCCAGCAAAGACAGGTCGGACAATGAGCAGTTCTTC. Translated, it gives CASKDRSDNEQFF.